This TCR beta chain is drawn from a study of shared clonotypes between healthy human individuals. The CDR3 spans 15 residues. Looked up from germline, CDR1 is SGHRS and CDR2 is YFSETQ. After removal of 4 bases from V and 2 bases from J, the junction contained 5 bases not matched to a gene. Data came from immunoSEQ multiplex PCR; TCRdb stores just in-frame clones and leaves some out. The repertoire has hundreds of thousands of clones, 95% to 98% of them found once; the top ten carry 0.3%. CD45RO-negative, CCR7-positively selected cells formed the naive CD8 fraction, excluding terminally differentiated effector memory CD45RA+ cells.

The sequence was obtained from a man aged 25 to 40 in good health. The chain combines TRBV5-1 with TRBJ2-7; 11 bases line up with TRBD2. Sequenced material: naive CD8+ T cells sorted from blood. DNA for the CDR3: TGCGCCAGCAGCCCCATAGCGGGAGGGCCCTACGAGCAGTACTTC. Encoded protein: CASSPIAGGPYEQYF.